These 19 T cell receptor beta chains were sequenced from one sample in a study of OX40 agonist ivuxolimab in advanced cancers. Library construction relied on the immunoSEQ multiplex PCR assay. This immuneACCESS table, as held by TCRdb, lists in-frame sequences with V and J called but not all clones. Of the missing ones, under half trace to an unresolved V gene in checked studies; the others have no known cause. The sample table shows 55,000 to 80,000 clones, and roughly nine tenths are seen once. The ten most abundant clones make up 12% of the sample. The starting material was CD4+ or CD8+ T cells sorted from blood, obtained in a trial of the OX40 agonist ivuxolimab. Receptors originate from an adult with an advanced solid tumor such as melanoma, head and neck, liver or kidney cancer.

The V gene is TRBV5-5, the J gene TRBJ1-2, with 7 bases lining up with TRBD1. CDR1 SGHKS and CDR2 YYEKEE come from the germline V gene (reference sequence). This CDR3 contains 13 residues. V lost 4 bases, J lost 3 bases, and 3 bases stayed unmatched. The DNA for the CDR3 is TGTGCCAGCAGCCCCCAGGGGGACTATGGCTACACCTTC. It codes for CASSPQGDYGYTF.

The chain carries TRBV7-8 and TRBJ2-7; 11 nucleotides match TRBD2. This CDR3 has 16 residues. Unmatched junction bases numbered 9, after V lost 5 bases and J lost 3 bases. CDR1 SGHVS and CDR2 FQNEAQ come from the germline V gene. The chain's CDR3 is CASSSRTSGLIYEQYF. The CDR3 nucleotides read TGTGCCAGCAGCAGCCGGACTAGCGGGCTCATCTACGAGCAGTACTTC.

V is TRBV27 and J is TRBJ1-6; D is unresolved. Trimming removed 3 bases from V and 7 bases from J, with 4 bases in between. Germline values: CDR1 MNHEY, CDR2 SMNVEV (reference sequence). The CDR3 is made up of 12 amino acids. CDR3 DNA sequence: TGTGCCAGCAGTTTCGGGAATTCACCCCTCCACTTT. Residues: CASSFGNSPLHF.

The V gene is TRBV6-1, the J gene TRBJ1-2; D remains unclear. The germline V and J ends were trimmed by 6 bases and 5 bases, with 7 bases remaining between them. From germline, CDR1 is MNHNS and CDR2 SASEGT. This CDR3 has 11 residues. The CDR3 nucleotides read TGTGCCAGCAGGCTAGGGTATGGCTACACCTTC. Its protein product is CASRLGYGYTF.

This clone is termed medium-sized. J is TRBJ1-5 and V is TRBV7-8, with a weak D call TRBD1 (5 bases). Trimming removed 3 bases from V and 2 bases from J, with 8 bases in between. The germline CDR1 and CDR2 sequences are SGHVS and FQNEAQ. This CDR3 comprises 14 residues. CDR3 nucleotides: TGTGCCAGCAGCTTCTGGGACGGCAATCAGCCCCAGCATTTT. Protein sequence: CASSFWDGNQPQHF.

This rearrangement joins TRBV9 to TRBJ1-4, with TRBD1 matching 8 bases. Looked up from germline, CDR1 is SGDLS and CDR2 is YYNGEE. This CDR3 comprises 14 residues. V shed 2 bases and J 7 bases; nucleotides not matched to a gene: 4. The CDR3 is CASSVGQGFEKLFF. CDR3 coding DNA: TGTGCCAGCAGCGTTGGACAGGGATTTGAAAAACTGTTTTTT.

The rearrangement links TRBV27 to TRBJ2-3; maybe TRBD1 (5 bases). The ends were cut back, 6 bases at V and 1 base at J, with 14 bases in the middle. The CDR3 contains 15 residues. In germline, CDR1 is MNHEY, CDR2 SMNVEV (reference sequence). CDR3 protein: CASSETGYRTDTQYF. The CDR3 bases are TGTGCCAGCAGCGAAACAGGTTATCGCACAGATACGCAGTATTTT.

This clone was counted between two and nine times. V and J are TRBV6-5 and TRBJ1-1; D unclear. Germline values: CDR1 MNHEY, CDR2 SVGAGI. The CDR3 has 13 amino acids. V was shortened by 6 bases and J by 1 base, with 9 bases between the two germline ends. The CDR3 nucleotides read TGTGCCAGCAGCAATCAGGAGAACACTGAAGCTTTCTTT. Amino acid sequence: CASSNQENTEAFF.

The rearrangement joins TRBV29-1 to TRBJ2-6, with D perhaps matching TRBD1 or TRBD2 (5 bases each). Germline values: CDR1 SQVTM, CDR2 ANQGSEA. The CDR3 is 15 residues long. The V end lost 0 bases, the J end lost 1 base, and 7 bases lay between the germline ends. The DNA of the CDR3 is TGCAGCGTTGAAGAGAGGGGATCTGGGGCCAACGTCCTGACTTTC. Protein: CSVEERGSGANVLTF.

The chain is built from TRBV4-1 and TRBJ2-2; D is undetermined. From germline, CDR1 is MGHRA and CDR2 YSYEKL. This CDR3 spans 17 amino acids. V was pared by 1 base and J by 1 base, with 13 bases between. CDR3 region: CASSQGPSIGNTGELFF. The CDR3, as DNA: TGCGCCAGCAGCCAAGGCCCGTCAATCGGGAACACCGGGGAGCTGTTTTTT.

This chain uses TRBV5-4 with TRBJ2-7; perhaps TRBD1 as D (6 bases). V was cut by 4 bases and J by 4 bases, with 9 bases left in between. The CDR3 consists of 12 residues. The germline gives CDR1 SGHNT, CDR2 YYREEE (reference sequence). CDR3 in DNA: TGTGCCAGCAGCCCACAGGGTTACGAGCAGTACTTC. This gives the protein CASSPQGYEQYF.

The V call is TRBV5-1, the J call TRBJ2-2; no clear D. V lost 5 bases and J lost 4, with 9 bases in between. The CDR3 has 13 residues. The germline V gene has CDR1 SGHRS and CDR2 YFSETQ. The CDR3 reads CASSYLSTGELFF. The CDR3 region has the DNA TGCGCCAGCAGTTATTTATCCACCGGGGAGCTGTTTTTT.

The CDR3 region has the DNA TGTGCCAGCAGCTTACGGGGCAGGATCGACGAGCAGTACTTC. Protein product: CASSLRGRIDEQYF. This rearrangement joins TRBV11-2 to TRBJ2-7; tentatively, D is TRBD1 or TRBD2 (5 bases each). This CDR3 spans 14 amino acids. Germline CDR1 is SGHAT and CDR2 is FQNNGV. V was shortened by 2 bases and J by 5 bases, with 13 bases between the two germline ends. Full variable domain (outside the CDR3, taken from reference TRBV11-2 and TRBJ2-7): EAGVAQSPRYKIIEKRQSVAFWCNPISGHATLYWYQQILGQGPKLLIQFQNNGVVDDSQLPKDRFSAERLKGVDSTLKIQPAKLEDSAVYLCASSLRGRIDEQYFGPGTRLTVT.

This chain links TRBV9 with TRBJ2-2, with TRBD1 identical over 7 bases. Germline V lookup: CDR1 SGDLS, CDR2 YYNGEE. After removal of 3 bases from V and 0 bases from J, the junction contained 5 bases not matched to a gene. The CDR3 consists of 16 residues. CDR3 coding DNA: TGTGCCAGCAGCGCAGAGGGACAGTCGAACACCGGGGAGCTGTTTTTT. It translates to CASSAEGQSNTGELFF.

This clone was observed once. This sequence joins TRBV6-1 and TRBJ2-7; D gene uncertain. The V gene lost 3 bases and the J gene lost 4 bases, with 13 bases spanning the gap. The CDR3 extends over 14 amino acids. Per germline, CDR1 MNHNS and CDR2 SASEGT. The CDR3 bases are TGTGCCAGCAGTGAGAGGCAGTTTTTATACGAGCAGTACTTC. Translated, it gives CASSERQFLYEQYF.

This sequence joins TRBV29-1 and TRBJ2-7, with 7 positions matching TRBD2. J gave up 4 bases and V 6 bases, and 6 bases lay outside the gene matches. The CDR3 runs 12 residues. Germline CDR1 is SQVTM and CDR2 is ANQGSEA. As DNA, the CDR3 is TGCAGCGTCGGACTAGGCGGGTACGAGCAGTACTTC. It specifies CSVGLGGYEQYF.

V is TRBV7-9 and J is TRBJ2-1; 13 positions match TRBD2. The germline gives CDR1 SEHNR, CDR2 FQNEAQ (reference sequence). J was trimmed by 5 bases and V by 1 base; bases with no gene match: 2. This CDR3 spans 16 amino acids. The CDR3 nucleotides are TGTGCCAGCAGCTTAGTTGGGACTAGCGGGAACAATGAGCAGTTCTTC. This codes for CASSLVGTSGNNEQFF.

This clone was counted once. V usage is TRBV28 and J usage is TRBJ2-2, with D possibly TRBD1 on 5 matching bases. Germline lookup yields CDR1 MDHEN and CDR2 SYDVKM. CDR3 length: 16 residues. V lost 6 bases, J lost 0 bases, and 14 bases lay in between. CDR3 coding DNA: TGTGCCAGCAGACCCTCGGCAGGGTCGAACACCGGGGAGCTGTTTTTT. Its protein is CASRPSAGSNTGELFF. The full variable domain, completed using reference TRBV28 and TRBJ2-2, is DVKVTQSSRYLVKRTGEKVFLECVQDMDHENMFWYRQDPGLGLRLIYFSYDVKMKEKGDIPEGYSVSREKKERFSLILESASTNQTSMYLCASRPSAGSNTGELFFGEGSRLTVL.

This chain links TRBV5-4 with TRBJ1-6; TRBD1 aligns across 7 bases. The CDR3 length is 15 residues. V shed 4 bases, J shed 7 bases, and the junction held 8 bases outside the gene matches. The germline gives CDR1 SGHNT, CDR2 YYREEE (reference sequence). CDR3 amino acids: CASSKKTGSNSPLHF. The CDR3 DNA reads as TGTGCCAGCAGCAAGAAGACAGGGTCCAATTCACCCCTCCACTTT.